This paragraph reports one T cell receptor (beta chain). What it recognizes is unknown. One junction end does not reproduce the germline sequence, and a read error may be involved. Production of TCR beta cDNA used 400 to 650 ng total RNA together with a constant-region primer. Three rounds of nested multiplex PCR with slightly modified ARM-PCR produced TCR beta libraries. Two initial PCR rounds of roughly 10 cycles each paired TRBV1-TRBV30 forward primers with a C-beta reverse primer. TCRdb itself ran the multiplex PCR reads through MiXCR, one entry per CDR3 protein. The table has some 110,000 distinct CDR3 sequences, 60% to 80% seen once. The data derive from a study of tumor-infiltrating lymphocytes in primary liver carcinoma. Study outcomes and limitations: Found in all five tumor regions were only about 7-24% of top clones.

This CDR3 comprises 18 residues. The germline V gene has CDR1 SGHNT and CDR2 YYREEE (reference sequence). Co-extraction yielded RNA and DNA from approximately 20-30 mg of unsorted bulk tissue. Each tumor had five separate regions sampled. This clonotype originated in an older woman with primary liver carcinoma and hepatitis B virus infection. The chain carries TRBV5-4 and TRBJ2-6; D possibly corresponds to TRBD2 (6 bases). Sequences were obtained from liver tumor tissue from sampling region 3. Subset described: tumor region T3, left-lateral pole. The DNA of the CDR3 is TGTGCCAGCAGCTTGGTGGGGGGTGGAATTTCTGTGGCCAACGTCCTGACTTTC. It is translated as CASSLVGGGISVANVLTF.